Presented here are 6 T cell receptor beta chains from one specimen sequenced in a study of OX40 agonist ivuxolimab in advanced cancers. Profiling relied on immunoSEQ multiplex PCR, and the TCRdb table lists in-frame clones only, not all of them. The table has about 35,000 clones, approximately 80% seen once. Sequencing was performed on CD4+ or CD8+ T cells sorted from blood, taken in a trial of the OX40 agonist ivuxolimab. These receptors came from an adult with an advanced solid tumor such as melanoma, head and neck, liver or kidney cancer.

V usage is TRBV5-4 and J usage is TRBJ2-5; 11 bases are shared with TRBD2. In germline, CDR1 is SGHNT, CDR2 YYREEE (reference sequence). J lost 2 bases, V lost 2 bases, and 5 bases had no gene match. CDR3 length equals 16 residues. The CDR3 region has the DNA TGTGCCAGCAGCTTCAAGGCTAGCGGGGGGCAAGAGACCCAGTACTTC. Translated, it gives CASSFKASGGQETQYF.

V is TRBV15 and J is TRBJ1-3; D possibly corresponds to TRBD1 (5 bases). V was shortened by 5 bases and J by 4 bases, with 9 bases between the two germline ends. Germline V gene sequence: CDR1 LNHNV, CDR2 YYDKDF (reference sequence). This CDR3 spans 13 amino acids. This chain's CDR3 is CATSGGTGNTIYF. The CDR3 nucleotides read TGTGCCACCAGCGGGGGGACGGGAAACACCATATATTTT.

As DNA, the CDR3 is TGTGCCTGGAGTTGGGCCACCGGGGAGCTGTTTTTT. Translated: CAWSWATGELFF. V is TRBV30 and J is TRBJ2-2; D ambiguous. The length of the CDR3 is 12 residues. V shed 2 bases and J shed 4 bases, with 5 bases lying between them. CDR1 and CDR2 from the germline V gene are GTSNPN and SVGIG (reference sequence).

The chain carries TRBV28 and TRBJ2-7, with TRBD1 matching 7 bases. The length of the CDR3 is 16 residues. With 6 bases clipped from V and 2 bases from J, the junction kept 13 bases outside the gene matches. Germline V lookup: CDR1 MDHEN, CDR2 SYDVKM. The CDR3 sequence: CASRNNAGGPPYEQYF. CDR3 DNA: TGTGCCAGCAGAAACAATGCAGGGGGTCCGCCCTACGAGCAGTACTTC. Looking up the rest from reference TRBV28 and TRBJ2-7 gives the full variable domain: DVKVTQSSRYLVKRTGEKVFLECVQDMDHENMFWYRQDPGLGLRLIYFSYDVKMKEKGDIPEGYSVSREKKERFSLILESASTNQTSMYLCASRNNAGGPPYEQYFGPGTRLTVT.

The rearrangement joins TRBV25-1 to TRBJ1-1; D remains unclear. This CDR3 spans 13 amino acids. Between the trimmed V and J ends, which lost 4 bases and 0 bases, there was a span of 6 bases. Germline CDR1 and CDR2: MGHDK and SYGVNS. The CDR3 DNA reads as TGTGCCAGCAGTGGTCAGGTGAACACTGAAGCTTTCTTT. Translation: CASSGQVNTEAFF.

The gene calls are TRBV7-8 and TRBJ1-2; TRBD1 matches at 9 bases. V was pared by 5 bases and J by 5 bases, with 3 bases of the junction left unmatched. Germline V gene data show CDR1 as SGHVS and CDR2 as FQNEAQ. The CDR3 consists of 13 residues. CDR3 region: CASSRDRAYGYTF. CDR3 bases: TGTGCCAGCAGCCGGGACAGGGCATATGGCTACACCTTC. The whole variable domain, filled in from reference TRBV7-8 and TRBJ1-2, reads GAGVSQSPRYKVAKRGQDVALRCDPISGHVSLFWYQQALGQGPEFLTYFQNEAQLDKSGLPSDRFFAERPEGSVSTLKIQRTQQEDSAVYLCASSRDRAYGYTFGSGTRLTVV.